These 4 T cell receptor beta chains share one sample of origin, sequenced in a study of blood T cell repertoires in COVID-19. Measured with immunoSEQ multiplex PCR; TCRdb has only the in-frame clones, and not every one. The sample includes over 250,000 clones, approximately 83% of them seen just once. Source material: peripheral blood. Receptor source: a human donor in a cohort sampled during active COVID-19.

The CDR3 reads CASSEEGWSNQPQHF. In DNA form, the CDR3 reads TGTGCCAGCAGTGAAGAGGGGTGGAGCAATCAGCCCCAGCATTTT. The genes are TRBV6-1 and TRBJ1-5; D is perhaps TRBD1 (5 bases). Trimming removed 1 base at V and 1 base at J, with 8 bases between. Germline V gene data show CDR1 as MNHNS and CDR2 as SASEGT. The CDR3 has 15 amino acids.

The chain joins TRBV11-3 to TRBJ2-7; a weak D match, TRBD1 (6 bases). Trimming pared 3 bases from V and 1 base from J, leaving 22 bases between. There are 18 residues in the CDR3. Germline CDR1 SGHNT, CDR2 YENEEA. CDR3 coding DNA: TGTGCCAGCAGCTTGGCCCTAATGACAGGCTCTCGGTCCTACGAGCAGTACTTC. Its translation: CASSLALMTGSRSYEQYF. Filled out from reference TRBV11-3 and TRBJ2-7, the complete variable domain reads EAGVVQSPRYKIIEKKQPVAFWCNPISGHNTLYWYLQNLGQGPELLIRYENEEAVDDSQLPKDRFSAERLKGVDSTLKIQPAELGDSAVYLCASSLALMTGSRSYEQYFGPGTRLTVT.

This clone was seen only a few times. J is TRBJ1-5 and V is TRBV7-9; the D gene is possibly TRBD1 (6 bases). The germline V and J ends were trimmed by 5 bases and 6 bases, with 8 bases remaining between them. From germline, CDR1 is SEHNR and CDR2 FQNEAQ (reference sequence). The CDR3 consists of 12 residues. In nucleotides, the CDR3 is TGTGCCAGCAGCCGAGGGGGTCAGCCCCAGCATTTT. This gives the protein CASSRGGQPQHF. Using reference TRBV7-9 and TRBJ1-5 for the parts outside the CDR3, the full variable domain is DTGVSQNPRHKITKRGQNVTFRCDPISEHNRLYWYRQTLGQGPEFLTYFQNEAQLEKSRLLSDRFSAERPKGSFSTLEIQRTEQGDSAMYLCASSRGGQPQHFGDGTRLSIL.

V and J are TRBV19 and TRBJ1-5; 7 nucleotides match TRBD1. The CDR3 extends over 17 amino acids. The germline gives CDR1 LNHDA, CDR2 SQIVND (reference sequence). V lost 5 bases to trimming and J lost 1 base; unmatched junction nucleotides: 11. This chain's CDR3 is CASSLQGRTLSNQPQHF. CDR3 nucleotides: TGTGCCAGTAGTCTACAGGGGAGAACCTTGAGCAATCAGCCCCAGCATTTT.